The 23 T cell receptor beta chains reported below all come from one sample, sequenced in a study of read filtering for tumor transcriptome and immune sequencing. This library used around 400 ng RNA and molecular barcoded adaptors spanning alpha/delta and beta/gamma chains. Via MiXCR, TCRdb re-called the reads, giving one row per CDR3 protein. The profile shows 90,000 to 95,000 distinct CDR3 sequences, about 22% of them singletons. Sample: a population of CD138-negative cells sorted from bone marrow. The receptors shown here come from a donor over 35 with multiple myeloma.

Points on this clonotype: Sequence at one end of the junction differs from germline and may be a read error. This chain connects TRBV2 to TRBJ1-5; a possible D gene is TRBD1 (5 bases). This CDR3 region has 12 residues. Germline assignment: CDR1 SNHLY and CDR2 FYNNEI. CDR3 amino acids: CASAGSNQPPHF. Written as DNA, the CDR3 is TGTGCCAGCGCAGGGTCTAATCAGCCCCCGCATTTT.

There are many counts of this clonotype. J is TRBJ2-3 and V is TRBV5-1; perhaps TRBD2 as D (6 bases). Trimming pared 4 bases from V and 2 bases from J, leaving 14 bases between. Germline V gene data show CDR1 as SGHRS and CDR2 as YFSETQ. CDR3 length equals 15 residues. The CDR3 nucleotides are TGCGCCAGCAGCCCCGGCCCGGGGGTCACAGATACGCAGTATTTT. Residues: CASSPGPGVTDTQYF.

A remark on this clonotype: An end of the junction differs from the germline gene, which may be a read error. The V call is TRBV6-5, the J call TRBJ1-1; D uncertain. CDR3 length: 14 residues. Germline values: CDR1 MNHEY, CDR2 SVGAGI. CDR3 nucleotide sequence: TGTGTCAGCACCCACGACGGCTTGAACACTAAAGCTTTCTTT. Residues: CVSTHDGLNTKAFF.

Ten or more counts support this clonotype. Its ends do not fully match the called genes, so a read error is possible. The rearrangement joins TRBV5-1 to TRBJ1-1; no clear D gene. Germline V lookup: CDR1 SGHRS, CDR2 YFSETQ. This CDR3 has 13 residues. CDR3 DNA: TGTGCCAGCAGCTTAATGGTGAACACTGAAGCTTTCTTT. Translated, it gives CASSLMVNTEAFF.

Comment on this clonotype: A much larger clone sits a single nucleotide away, making a read error possible. This rearrangement joins TRBV5-1 to TRBJ2-5; a possible D gene is TRBD2 (5 bases). The germline V gene encodes CDR1 SGHRS and CDR2 YFSETQ. The CDR3 is made up of 13 amino acids. V shed 8 bases and J shed 2 bases, with 13 bases lying between them. The CDR3 region has the DNA TGCGCCAGAAGCCCGGGATTACAAGAGACCCAGTACTTC. Protein: CARSPGLQETQYF. Based on the CDR3 plus reference TRBV5-1 and TRBJ2-5, the full variable domain is KAGVTQTPRYLIKTRGQQVTLSCSPISGHRSVSWYQQTPGQGLQFLFEYFSETQRNKGNFPGRFSGRQFSNSRSEMNVSTLELGDSALYLCARSPGLQETQYFGPGTRLLVL.

This clonotype was detected many times. This chain links TRBV4-1 with TRBJ1-1; 7 bases agree with TRBD1. Germline lookup yields CDR1 MGHRA and CDR2 YSYEKL. V was pared by 3 bases and J by 11 bases, with 12 bases of the junction left unmatched. The CDR3 runs 14 residues. The CDR3 region is CASSHIDRVAGAFF. The CDR3 DNA reads as TGCGCCAGCAGCCATATAGACAGGGTGGCGGGTGCTTTCTTT.

With regard to this clonotype: One end of the junction does not line up with germline, which may come from a read error. V and J are TRBV11-2 and TRBJ1-6; tentative D call: TRBD1 (5 bases). The germline V gene encodes CDR1 SGHAT and CDR2 FQNNGV. The CDR3 totals 12 residues. The CDR3 sequence: CAGSSGVSPLHF. DNA of the CDR3: TGTGCCGGCAGCTCGGGGGTTTCACCCCTCCACTTT.

J is TRBJ2-7 and V is TRBV11-2, with TRBD1 matching over 9 bases. With V trimmed by 1 base and J by 3 bases, 4 bases remained unmatched. CDR1 is SGHAT and CDR2 is FQNNGV in the germline V gene. This CDR3 is 15 amino acids long. The CDR3 coding sequence is TGTGCCAGCAGCTTAGGGACAGGGGAGTACTACGAGCAGTACTTC. Its translation is CASSLGTGEYYEQYF.

This clonotype was seen only once. The conserved phenylalanine or tryptophan normally closing the CDR3 is absent here, so this likely arose from a read error. The rearrangement joins TRBV20-1 to TRBJ2-3; 7 positions agree with TRBD1. Looked up from germline, CDR1 is DFQATT and CDR2 is SNEGSKA (reference sequence). The CDR3 runs to 14 residues. CDR3 nucleotide sequence: TGCAGTTCCTATGACAGGGTCGGCTCAGAAACGCAGTATTTA. Translated, it gives CSSYDRVGSETQYL.

Many counts were recorded for this clonotype. The chain carries TRBV28 and TRBJ1-5; unclear D gene. The CDR3 is 12 residues long. Germline V gene data show CDR1 as MDHEN and CDR2 as SYDVKM. Trimming shortened V by 5 bases and J by 7 bases, and 9 bases separated the two germline ends. In DNA form, the CDR3 reads TGTGCCAGCAGTGTCACGGGCCAGCCCCAGCATTTT. It is translated as CASSVTGQPQHF. Full variable domain (remainder filled in from reference TRBV28 and TRBJ1-5): DVKVTQSSRYLVKRTGEKVFLECVQDMDHENMFWYRQDPGLGLRLIYFSYDVKMKEKGDIPEGYSVSREKKERFSLILESASTNQTSMYLCASSVTGQPQHFGDGTRLSIL.

This clonotype has at least ten counts. The CDR3 DNA reads as TGCAGCGGCAGCAGACAGGGGGAAACTGAAGCTTTCTTT. This gives the protein CSGSRQGETEAFF. The genes are TRBV29-1 and TRBJ1-1; 9 bases fit TRBD1. The junction had 8 bases not matched to a gene; V was cut back by 7 bases and J by 5 bases. Germline V gene lookup returns CDR1 SQVTM and CDR2 ANQGSEA. This CDR3 comprises 13 residues. Full variable domain (missing parts from reference TRBV29-1 and TRBJ1-1): SAVISQKPSRDICQRGTSLTIQCQVDSQVTMMFWYRQQPGQSLTLIATANQGSEATYESGFVIDKFPISRPNLTFSTLTVSNMSPEDSSIYLCSGSRQGETEAFFGQGTRLTVV.

The rearrangement joins TRBV7-9 to TRBJ1-1, with a weak D call TRBD1 (6 bases). Trimming shortened V by 11 bases and J by 12 bases, and 22 bases separated the two germline ends. The CDR3 is 12 amino acids. Germline lookup yields CDR1 SEHNR and CDR2 FQNEAQ (reference sequence). The CDR3 loop reads CAASRGTTGSFF. The CDR3 nucleotides are TGTGCCGCCTCCAGGGGTACCACTGGATCTTTCTTT. The full variable domain, completed using reference TRBV7-9 and TRBJ1-1, is DTGVSQNPRHKITKRGQNVTFRCDPISEHNRLYWYRQTLGQGPEFLTYFQNEAQLEKSRLLSDRFSAERPKGSFSTLEIQRTEQGDSAMYLCAASRGTTGSFFGQGTRLTVV.

This clonotype was picked up a small number of times. The rearrangement joins TRBV3-1 to TRBJ1-2; D call uncertain. The V end lost 10 bases, the J end lost 7 bases, and 16 bases lay between the germline ends. This CDR3 is built from 12 residues. The V gene's germline CDR1 is LGHDT and CDR2 YNNKEL (reference sequence). The DNA for the CDR3 is TGTGCCACCCTAGAGGGCGCGACTGGCTACACCTTC. It is translated as CATLEGATGYTF.

This clonotype occurred many times. The gene calls are TRBV14 and TRBJ2-1; TRBD2 aligns across 9 bases. The germline V gene has CDR1 SGHDN and CDR2 FVKESK. The CDR3 spans 13 residues. J was trimmed by 10 bases and V by 7 bases; bases with no gene match: 8. CDR3 loop: CASNSLAGTEQFF. CDR3 nucleotide sequence: TGTGCCAGCAACTCCCTAGCGGGGACCGAGCAGTTCTTC.

With regard to this clonotype: A much larger clone sits a single nucleotide away, making a read error possible. This sequence joins TRBV14 and TRBJ2-1; D is ambiguous. The V end lost 6 bases, the J end lost 4 bases, and 1 base lay between the germline ends. The germline V gene encodes CDR1 SGHDN and CDR2 FVKESK. The CDR3 has 10 residues. Written as DNA, the CDR3 is TGTGCCAGCAGGTACAATGAGCAGTTCTTC. Encoded protein: CASRYNEQFF.

The gene calls are TRBV2 and TRBJ2-1; 9 bases line up with TRBD2. Unmatched junction bases numbered 10, after V lost 5 bases and J lost 8 bases. Germline CDR1 is SNHLY and CDR2 is FYNNEI. The CDR3 is 15 amino acids. This CDR3 is CASSIYRGGADEQFF. The DNA for the CDR3 is TGTGCCAGCAGTATCTACCGCGGGGGGGCCGATGAGCAGTTCTTC.

In its sample, this clonotype was seen many times. The gene calls are TRBV27 and TRBJ2-1, with 12 bases matching TRBD2. The J segment lost 7 bases and the V segment lost 5 bases, leaving 6 bases of the junction unmatched. Germline CDR1 MNHEY, CDR2 SMNVEV (reference sequence). The CDR3 is 15 amino acids. The CDR3 protein is CASSLRTSGVNEQFF. The CDR3 bases are TGTGCCAGCAGTCTTCGGACTAGCGGGGTAAATGAGCAGTTCTTC.

With respect to this clonotype: This CDR3 is missing its conserved last phenylalanine or tryptophan, likely due to a read error. The chain couples TRBV29-1 to TRBJ1-1, with unresolved D. The germline V gene encodes CDR1 SQVTM and CDR2 ANQGSEA. CDR3 size: 12 residues. Trimming pared 5 bases from V and 4 bases from J, leaving 11 bases between. This chain's CDR3 is CSVKPRGTEAFL. CDR3 nucleotides: TGCAGCGTTAAACCACGTGGCACTGAAGCTTTCCTT.

This clonotype came up a few times. J is TRBJ1-1 and V is TRBV6-5, with unresolved D. Per the germline V gene, CDR1 is MNHEY and CDR2 is SVGAGI. The CDR3 runs 16 residues. Between the trimmed V and J ends, which lost 1 base and 2 bases, there was a span of 14 bases. Written as DNA, the CDR3 is TGTGCCAGCAGTTACTTCCCTCCCCGAGTTAACACTGAAGCTTTCTTT. Protein: CASSYFPPRVNTEAFF.

This clonotype was observed at least ten times. J is TRBJ2-2 and V is TRBV12-3 or TRBV12-4; 9 bases are shared with TRBD2. The CDR3 is 17 residues long. Germline trimming cut 5 bases from V and 2 bases from J; bases unmatched to any gene: 9. CDR3 nucleotides: TGTGCCAGCAGTGTATACGGACTAGCGTTAAACACCGGGGAGCTGTTTTTT. The encoded protein is CASSVYGLALNTGELFF.

Worth noting for this clonotype: This may come from a read error, since a much larger clone is one base off. The chain has TRBV28 and TRBJ1-2; D ambiguous. The CDR3 totals 11 residues. Germline V gene data show CDR1 as MDHEN and CDR2 as SYDVKM. CDR3 amino acids: CASSPDFGCTF. Here the CDR3 DNA reads TGTGCCAGCAGCCCAGATTTTGGCTGCACCTTC.

On this clonotype: A read error may be the cause here, since a much bigger clone is one base away. CDR3 amino acids: CVAAEETQYF. The DNA of the CDR3 is TGTGTAGCAGCGGAGGAGACCCAGTACTTC. The chain links TRBV7-9 to TRBJ2-5; TRBD2 is a possible D gene (5 bases). In germline, CDR1 is SEHNR, CDR2 FQNEAQ (reference sequence). This CDR3 has 10 amino acids.

This clonotype was seen at least ten times. The gene calls are TRBV7-9 and TRBJ2-7; 8 nucleotides line up with TRBD2. Germline V CDR1 and CDR2: SEHNR, FQNEAQ (reference sequence). The CDR3 has 15 residues. V was pared by 4 bases and J by 5 bases, with 10 bases of the junction left unmatched. In DNA form, the CDR3 reads TGTGCCAGCAGCTCCGCGGGAGGTGCTGCCAACGAGCAGTACTTC. Residues: CASSSAGGAANEQYF.